The next 25 T cell receptor beta chains were all read from a single sample in a study of T cells after yellow fever vaccination. TCRdb used MiXCR to reprocess the 5' RACE reads, holding one entry per CDR3 protein. The table has fewer than 650,000 distinct CDR3 sequences, 20% to 25% seen once; the top ten hold roughly a sixth. The source material was PBMCs, sampled less than 25 days after the first yellow fever vaccination. The receptor set was obtained from a man aged 18 to 35 who received the YFV17D yellow fever vaccine.

This clonotype showed up just a few times. The chain links TRBV4-1 to TRBJ1-5; D might be TRBD1 (5 bases). This CDR3 contains 15 residues. Germline V gene sequence: CDR1 MGHRA, CDR2 YSYEKL. The V end was cut by 1 base, the J end by 7 bases, with 14 bases between. CDR3: CASSQVEGREQPQHF. CDR3 bases: TGCGCCAGCAGCCAAGTCGAGGGGCGGGAACAGCCCCAGCATTTT.

This clonotype was detected only a few times. V and J are TRBV7-2 and TRBJ2-5; no reliable D call. CDR1 and CDR2 from the germline V gene are SGHTA and FQGNSA. The CDR3 totals 12 residues. V shed 2 bases and J shed 6 bases, with 7 bases lying between them. The CDR3 loop is CASSLLAQTQYF. The CDR3 bases are TGTGCCAGCAGCTTACTCGCCCAGACCCAGTACTTC.

This clonotype has ten or more counts. The genes are TRBV12-3 or TRBV12-4 and TRBJ2-7; 9 nucleotides agree with TRBD1. The CDR3 consists of 14 residues. V trimming: 5 bases; J trimming: 4 bases; junction bases outside the gene matches: 6. CDR3 sequence: CASSAGTGLYEQYF. CDR3 sequence (DNA): TGTGCCAGCAGTGCCGGGACAGGGCTTTACGAGCAGTACTTC.

This clonotype showed up just a few times. V is TRBV4-1 and J is TRBJ2-7; possible D gene TRBD2, 6 bases. Looked up from germline, CDR1 is MGHRA and CDR2 is YSYEKL. The CDR3 has 15 amino acids. V lost 2 bases to trimming and J lost 6 bases, with 17 bases between them. The CDR3 DNA sequence: TGCGCCAGCAGCCAATGGTGGGGCGGGGAAGGCGAGCAGTACTTC. This gives the protein CASSQWWGGEGEQYF.

The chain couples TRBV7-2 to TRBJ2-2; a weak D match, TRBD1 (6 bases). The CDR3 totals 14 residues. CDR1 and CDR2 (germline): SGHTA, FQGNSA. V was trimmed by 6 bases and J by 7 bases, leaving 15 bases between them. The CDR3 DNA reads TGTGCCAGCAGGCCGGGACATCTTCTCGGGGAGCTGTTTTTT. Translated, it gives CASRPGHLLGELFF.

A few counts support this clonotype. The chain recombines TRBV12-3 or TRBV12-4 with TRBJ1-5; 7 positions match TRBD1. CDR3 length: 15 residues. The V segment lost 6 bases and the J segment 1 base; nucleotides outside the gene matches: 6. CDR3 sequence: CASRLGQMSNQPQHF. CDR3 nucleotide sequence: TGTGCCAGCAGACTGGGACAGATGAGCAATCAGCCCCAGCATTTT.

This clonotype occurred a few times. This chain uses TRBV4-1 with TRBJ1-5; 7 nucleotides agree with TRBD1. The J segment lost 0 bases and the V segment lost 3 bases, leaving 5 bases of the junction unmatched. Germline V gene sequence: CDR1 MGHRA, CDR2 YSYEKL. The CDR3 covers 16 residues. The CDR3, as DNA: TGCGCCAGCAGCCAGCAGACAGGGAATAGCAATCAGCCCCAGCATTTT. Residues: CASSQQTGNSNQPQHF.

This clonotype has just a few counts. The chain is built from TRBV9 and TRBJ2-5, with D tentatively TRBD2 (7 bases). This CDR3 is 14 amino acids long. Trimming shortened V by 4 bases and J by 5 bases, and 15 bases separated the two germline ends. Germline assignment: CDR1 SGDLS and CDR2 YYNGEE. CDR3 sequence: CASSPKGGPETQYF. The CDR3 nucleotides read TGTGCCAGCAGCCCAAAGGGGGGGCCGGAGACCCAGTACTTC.

The chain couples TRBV23-1 to TRBJ1-4; D unresolved. TRBV23-1 is assigned to the ORF class and has an uncertain function. V lost 0 bases and J lost 0, with 14 bases in between. The length of the CDR3 is 18 residues. The CDR3 DNA is TGCGCCAGCAGTCAATCTGGTTGGGCACGTGCAACTAATGAAAAACTGTTTTTT. Translation gives CASSQSGWARATNEKLFF.

The chain uses TRBV7-9 and TRBJ2-3; D uncertain. Between the trimmed V and J ends, which lost 3 bases and 0 bases, there was a span of 10 bases. This CDR3 spans 15 amino acids. Per germline, CDR1 SEHNR and CDR2 FQNEAQ (reference sequence). The CDR3 protein is CASSLGISSTDTQYF. CDR3 coding DNA: TGTGCCAGCAGCTTGGGCATTTCTAGCACAGATACGCAGTATTTT.

In DNA form, the CDR3 reads TGTGCCAGCAGCTTAGTGGGACAGTTCTATGGCTACACCTTC. This gives the protein CASSLVGQFYGYTF. V usage is TRBV11-2 and J usage is TRBJ1-2; 7 nucleotides line up with TRBD1. This CDR3 spans 14 amino acids. CDR1 and CDR2 (germline): SGHAT, FQNNGV. Germline trimming cut 1 base from V and 4 bases from J; bases unmatched to any gene: 3.

The chain couples TRBV10-3 to TRBJ2-3; D may be TRBD2 (5 bases). In germline, CDR1 is ENHRY, CDR2 SYGVKD. Trimming cost V 3 bases and J 4 bases, with 14 bases left between them. This CDR3 has 15 amino acids. DNA for the CDR3: TGTGCCATCAGTGATCCAGCGGTGTCCTCAGATACGCAGTATTTT. It translates to CAISDPAVSSDTQYF.

The rearrangement uses TRBV4-1 and TRBJ1-4; D uncertain. In germline, CDR1 is MGHRA, CDR2 YSYEKL. V dropped 1 base and J dropped 7 bases, with 13 bases sitting between them. CDR3 length: 15 amino acids. Here the CDR3 reads CASSQASGNIEKLFF. DNA of the CDR3: TGCGCCAGCAGCCAAGCATCGGGGAATATTGAAAAACTGTTTTTT.

This clonotype was found a few times. The V and J genes are TRBV19 and TRBJ2-1, with 10 nucleotides matching TRBD2. CDR1 LNHDA and CDR2 SQIVND come from the germline V gene (reference sequence). V was pared by 2 bases and J by 8 bases, with 3 bases of the junction left unmatched. CDR3 length: 14 residues. DNA for the CDR3: TGTGCCAGTAGTATAACTAGCGGGGACGATGAGCAGTTCTTC. Protein product: CASSITSGDDEQFF. Together with reference TRBV19 and TRBJ2-1, the CDR3 gives the full variable domain: DGGITQSPKYLFRKEGQNVTLSCEQNLNHDAMYWYRQDPGQGLRLIYYSQIVNDFQKGDIAEGYSVSREKKESFPLTVTSAQKNPTAFYLCASSITSGDDEQFFGPGTRLTVL.

The chain carries TRBV10-3 and TRBJ2-3; 7 nucleotides line up with TRBD2. Germline V gene data show CDR1 as ENHRY and CDR2 as SYGVKD. V dropped 0 bases and J dropped 3; count of bases not matched to a gene: 12. The CDR3 loop spans 18 amino acids. CDR3 DNA sequence: TGTGCCATCAGTGAGTCGACTTTTCCAGCGCGGGGGACAGATACGCAGTATTTT. Translation: CAISESTFPARGTDTQYF.

The chain is built from TRBV6-2 or TRBV6-3 and TRBJ1-5, with unresolved D. The CDR3 extends over 13 amino acids. CDR1 is MNHEY and CDR2 is SVGEGT in the germline V gene. V was shortened by 2 bases and J by 2 bases, with 4 bases between the two germline ends. The CDR3 protein is CASSYERNQPQHF. The CDR3 DNA reads TGTGCCAGCAGTTACGAGCGCAATCAGCCCCAGCATTTT.

The gene calls are TRBV5-4 and TRBJ2-2; no reliable D call. Trimming took 0 bases from V and 7 from J, leaving 4 bases between them. This CDR3 has 12 residues. Germline V gene lookup returns CDR1 SGHNT and CDR2 YYREEE (reference sequence). CDR3 sequence reads: CASSLVDGELFF. Written as DNA, the CDR3 is TGTGCCAGCAGCTTGGTTGACGGGGAGCTGTTTTTT.

V usage is TRBV7-6 and J usage is TRBJ1-2; D call uncertain. This CDR3 has 14 amino acids. The germline V and J ends were trimmed by 2 bases and 4 bases, with 11 bases remaining between them. Germline V gene lookup returns CDR1 SGHVS and CDR2 FNYEAQ. Written as DNA, the CDR3 is TGTGCCAGCAGCTTAAGACCCGAGGGCTATGGCTACACCTTC. Its protein product is CASSLRPEGYGYTF.

This clonotype was observed a single time. The CDR3 nucleotides read TGTGCCAGCAGCCCAACGAGGGCTAGCGGGGGCTACAGCTCCTACAATGAGCAGTTCTTC. It yields the protein CASSPTRASGGYSSYNEQFF. The rearrangement links TRBV4-2 to TRBJ2-1; 10 bases match TRBD2. This CDR3 comprises 20 residues. V dropped 4 bases and J dropped 0; count of bases not matched to a gene: 15. Looked up from germline, CDR1 is LGHNA and CDR2 is YNFKEQ.

This clonotype was observed at least ten times. The V call is TRBV7-3, the J call TRBJ1-2; the D gene is possibly TRBD1 (5 bases). This CDR3 comprises 13 residues. V gave up 3 bases and J gave up 4 bases, with 9 bases separating them. From germline, CDR1 is SGHTA and CDR2 FQGTGA. The CDR3, as DNA: TGTGCCAGCAGCTTTCTCGGGGGCTATGGCTACACCTTC. Its protein product is CASSFLGGYGYTF.

The chain uses TRBV5-1 and TRBJ1-1, with TRBD1 identical over 7 bases. CDR3 length: 14 residues. V dropped 1 base and J dropped 4; count of bases not matched to a gene: 4. Looked up from germline, CDR1 is SGHRS and CDR2 is YFSETQ. CDR3 sequence (DNA): TGCGCCAGCAGCTTGTCTCGGACAGGCACTGAAGCTTTCTTT. This codes for CASSLSRTGTEAFF.

This clonotype was seen only a few times. The rearrangement links TRBV6-1 to TRBJ1-2; D is unclear. This CDR3 has 14 amino acids. The germline V gene has CDR1 MNHNS and CDR2 SASEGT. Trimming cost V 0 bases and J 2 bases, with 7 bases left between them. CDR3 bases: TGTGCCAGCAGTGAAGCGCCGGGGAACTATGGCTACACCTTC. Amino acids: CASSEAPGNYGYTF.

At least ten counts were recorded for this clonotype. For the CDR3, the DNA is TGCAGCGTTGACCGGGGGGGCACAGATACGCAGTATTTT. Its translation is CSVDRGGTDTQYF. The chain recombines TRBV29-1 with TRBJ2-3; 7 positions match TRBD2. J gave up 1 base and V 3 bases, and 1 base lay outside the gene matches. In germline, CDR1 is SQVTM, CDR2 ANQGSEA. The CDR3 is 13 residues long.

V gene TRBV12-3 or TRBV12-4 combines with J gene TRBJ2-5; D ambiguous. The CDR3 is 13 amino acids. The V end lost 3 bases, the J end lost 5 bases, and 10 bases lay between the germline ends. The CDR3, as DNA: TGTGCCAGCAGTTTCCGGCTAGTGGAGACCCAGTACTTC. Translating gives CASSFRLVETQYF.

V usage is TRBV4-3 and J usage is TRBJ2-1; TRBD1 agrees at 10 bases. Looked up from germline, CDR1 is LGHNA and CDR2 is YSLEER. This CDR3 spans 15 amino acids. V shed 2 bases and J 6 bases; nucleotides not matched to a gene: 4. CDR3 in amino acids: CASSQRQGAINEQFF. The CDR3 coding sequence is TGCGCCAGCAGCCAACGACAGGGGGCGATCAATGAGCAGTTCTTC.